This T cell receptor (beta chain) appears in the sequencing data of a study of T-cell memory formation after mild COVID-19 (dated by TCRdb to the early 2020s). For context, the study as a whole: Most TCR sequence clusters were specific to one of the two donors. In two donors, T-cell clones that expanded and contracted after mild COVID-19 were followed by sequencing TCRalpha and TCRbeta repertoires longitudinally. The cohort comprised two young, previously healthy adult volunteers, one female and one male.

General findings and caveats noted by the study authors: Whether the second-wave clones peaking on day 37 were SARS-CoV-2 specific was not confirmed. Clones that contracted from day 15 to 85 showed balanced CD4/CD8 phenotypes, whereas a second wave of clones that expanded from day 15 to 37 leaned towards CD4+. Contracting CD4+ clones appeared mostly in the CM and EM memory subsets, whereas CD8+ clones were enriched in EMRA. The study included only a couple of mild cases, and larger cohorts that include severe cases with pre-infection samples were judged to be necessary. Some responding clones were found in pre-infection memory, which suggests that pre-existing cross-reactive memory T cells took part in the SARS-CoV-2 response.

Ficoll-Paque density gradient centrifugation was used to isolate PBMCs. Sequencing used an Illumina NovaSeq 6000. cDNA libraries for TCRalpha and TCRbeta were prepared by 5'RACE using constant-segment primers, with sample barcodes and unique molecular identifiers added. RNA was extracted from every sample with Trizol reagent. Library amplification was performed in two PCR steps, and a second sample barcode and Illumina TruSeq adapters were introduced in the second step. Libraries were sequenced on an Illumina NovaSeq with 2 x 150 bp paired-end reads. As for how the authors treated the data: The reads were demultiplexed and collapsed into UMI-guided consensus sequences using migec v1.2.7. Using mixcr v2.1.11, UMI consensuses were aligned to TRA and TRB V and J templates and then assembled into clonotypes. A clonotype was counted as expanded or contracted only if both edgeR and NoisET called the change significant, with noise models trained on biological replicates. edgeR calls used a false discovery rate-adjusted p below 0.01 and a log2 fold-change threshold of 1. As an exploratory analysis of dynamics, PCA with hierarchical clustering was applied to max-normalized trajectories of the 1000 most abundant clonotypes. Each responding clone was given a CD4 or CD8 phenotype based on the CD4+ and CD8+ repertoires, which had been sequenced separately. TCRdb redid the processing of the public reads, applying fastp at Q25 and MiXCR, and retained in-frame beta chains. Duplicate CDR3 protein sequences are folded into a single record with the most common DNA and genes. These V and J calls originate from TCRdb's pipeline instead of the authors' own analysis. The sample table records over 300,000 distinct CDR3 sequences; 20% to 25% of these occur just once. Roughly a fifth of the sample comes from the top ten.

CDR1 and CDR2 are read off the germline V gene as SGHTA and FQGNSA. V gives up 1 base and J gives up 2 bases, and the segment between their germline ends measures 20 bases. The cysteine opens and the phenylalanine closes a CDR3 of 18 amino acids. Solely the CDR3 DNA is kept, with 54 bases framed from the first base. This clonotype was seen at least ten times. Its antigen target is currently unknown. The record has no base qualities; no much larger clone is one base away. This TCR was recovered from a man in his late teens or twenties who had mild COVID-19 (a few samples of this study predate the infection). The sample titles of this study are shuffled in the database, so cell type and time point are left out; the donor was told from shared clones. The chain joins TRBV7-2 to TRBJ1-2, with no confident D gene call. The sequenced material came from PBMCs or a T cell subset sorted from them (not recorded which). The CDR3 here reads CASSLVLSPVGSNYGYTF. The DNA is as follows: TGTGCCAGCAGCTTAGTTTTATCCCCAGTGGGGTCAAACTATGGCTACACCTTC.